This TCR beta chain emerged from a study of CXCR3-negative and CXCR3-positive naive CD8 T cells. Study-level information: The libraries together contributed some 150 million TRB reads, each supplying about 1.5 +/- 0.3 million.

A remark on this clonotype: The antigen remains unidentified.

Through 5' RACE with UMI labels, the TRB cDNA libraries were prepared. With the 5' RACE reads reprocessed, TCRdb shows one record per CDR3 protein and no DNA. The table for this sample gives 130,000 or so distinct CDR3 sequences. CD45RO-CCR7+CD27+CD95- cells counted as naive CD8+ T cells. Study-level points and caveats: Memory CD8+ cells had much lower diversity, and both naive subsets had comparably high diversity. TRB CDR3s of CXCR3-positive naive cells were more hydrophobic than those of CXCR3-negative naive cells. It was found that naive subsets had comparable surface CD5, and TCR strength was inferred from TRB CDR3 properties.

Germline CDR1 is SQVTM and CDR2 is ANQGSEA. This CDR3 has 16 amino acids. The source material was naive CXCR3+ CD8+ T cells from blood. Subset noted: CD45RO-CCR7+CD27+CD95- naive CD8+ T cells expressing CXCR3 (TNR3+). The receptor was isolated from a human donor in good health. Some clones in this sample may be carry-over from other donors' samples. V is TRBV29-1 and J is TRBJ2-2; no DNA is available, so the TRBD2 call from TCRdb remains unchecked. CDR3 in amino acids: CSVGGQTSGGAGELFF.